These T cell receptor beta chains were read from a single sample in a study of glioma-infiltrating T cells. TCRdb analysed the multiplex PCR reads with MiXCR anew, one entry per CDR3 protein. Among about 140,000 distinct CDR3 sequences listed, about 39% were seen once. The sequenced sample was glioma tissue, nonneoplastic brain tissue, or PBMCs (not recorded which). Receptor source: a human donor with low-grade glioma or glioblastoma, undergoing nonglioma brain surgery, or in good health (not recorded which). Each CDR3 is given with its conserved first and last residue. The D gene is left open where the match is weak. Only part of the rows carry a size: once, few, many, or a class if the clone is expanded.

>TRBV20-1|.|TRBJ1-1|.
TGCGGGGGTAGGGGTGATACTGAAGCTTTCTTT
CGGRGDTEAFF
>TRBV6-1|TRBD2|TRBJ2-1|few
TGTGCCAGCAAGGGGGAGGGACAGAGAACTAGCGGGAGTACGTATGAGCAGTTCTTC
CASKGEGQRTSGSTYEQFF
>TRBV27|.|TRBJ2-1|.
TGTGCCAGCAGTTTAGACCTGAGCTCCTACAATGAGCAGTTCTTC
CASSLDLSSYNEQFF
>TRBV12-3/TRBV12-4|TRBD2|TRBJ2-3|.
TGTGCCAGCAGGGCGACTAGCGGTAGCACAGATACGCAGTATTTT
CASRATSGSTDTQYF
>TRBV24-1|.|TRBJ2-1|.
TGTGCCACCAGTGATTTAGGCGGTGGCTCCTACAATGAGCAGTTCTTC
CATSDLGGGSYNEQFF
>TRBV7-2|.|TRBJ1-2|once
TGTGCCAGCAGTCAGGCGGAATTGGGGAATGGCTACAACTTC
CASSQAELGNGYNF
>TRBV4-1|.|TRBJ2-3|.
TGCGCCAGCAGCCAAGTTAGCAGCCAAGATACGCAGTATTTT
CASSQVSSQDTQYF
>TRBV7-2|.|TRBJ1-1|many
TGTGCCAGCAGCTTAGGGGACAACACTGAAGCTTTCTTT
CASSLGDNTEAFF
>TRBV7-9|.|TRBJ2-7|.
TGTGCCAGCAGTCAGGACAGAGGCGAGCAGTACTTC
CASSQDRGEQYF
>TRBV20-1|.|TRBJ2-7|.
TGCAGTGTTGGGGGTTCAATCCACGAGCAGTACTTC
CSVGGSIHEQYF
>TRBV6-1|.|TRBJ2-7|few
TGTGCCATCAGTGAGCCAGGGCTATACGAGCAGTACTTC
CAISEPGLYEQYF
>TRBV27|TRBD2|TRBJ2-1|many
TGTGCCAGCAGCCGAACTAGCGGTTCCTACAATGAGCAGTTCTTC
CASSRTSGSYNEQFF
>TRBV7-2|.|TRBJ1-1|.
TGTGCCAGCAGCTTATTCAGGGCCACTGAAGCTTTCTTT
CASSLFRATEAFF
>TRBV6-1|.|TRBJ2-3|.
TGTGCCAGCACACGAACCGGGGGCCGCTTTAGGGATACGCAGTATTTT
CASTRTGGRFRDTQYF
>TRBV11-2|.|TRBJ2-3|many
TGTGCCAGCAGCCTAGAAGTAGGCACAGATACGCAGTATTTT
CASSLEVGTDTQYF
>TRBV29-1|.|TRBJ2-1|.
TGCAGCGTTGAGGCATCTAGATATGAGCAGTTCTTC
CSVEASRYEQFF
>TRBV6-1|.|TRBJ2-4|few
TGTGCCAGCAGTAACCTGGCAGGCGACGATCTCATTCAGTACTTC
CASSNLAGDDLIQYF
>TRBV6-2/TRBV6-3|.|TRBJ2-7|.
TGTGCCAGCAGTTTTGGACTAAAGCAGTACTTC
CASSFGLKQYF
>TRBV29-1|.|TRBJ2-2|.
TGCAGCGTGCTTACGGGACTTTCTACCGGGGAGCTGTTTTTT
CSVLTGLSTGELFF
>TRBV2|.|TRBJ1-6|.
TGTGCCAGCAATCCCACGCAGGGGAGAGATTCACCCCTCCACTTT
CASNPTQGRDSPLHF
>TRBV6-6|.|TRBJ2-7|.
TGTGCCAGCAGTTACGGAGGGGGGGAGGATGAGCAGTACTTC
CASSYGGGEDEQYF
>TRBV12-3/TRBV12-4|.|TRBJ1-5|few
TGTGCCAGCAGTTTACGAGAATATCAGCCCCAGCATTTT
CASSLREYQPQHF
>TRBV20-1|.|TRBJ2-7|few
TGCAGTGCCGACGTTCTACAGGGCCTCGGGGAGCAGTACTTC
CSADVLQGLGEQYF
>TRBV20-1|.|TRBJ2-1|.
TGCAGTGCTAGAGTCCCACAGGGATACAATGAGCAGTTCTTC
CSARVPQGYNEQFF
>TRBV27|.|TRBJ2-5|.
TGTGCCAGCAGTTTATCAGGGGTCGGAGAGACCCAGTACTTC
CASSLSGVGETQYF
>TRBV6-6|.|TRBJ1-5|.
TGTGCCAGCAGTTACTCTGGGCAGAGGGGGCCCCAGCATTTT
CASSYSGQRGPQHF
>TRBV7-9|TRBD1|TRBJ2-5|.
TGTGCCAGCAGCCCCAGGGGGACAGAAGAGACCCAGTACTTC
CASSPRGTEETQYF
>TRBV6-1|.|TRBJ2-5|few
TGTGCCAGCAGTGAGCAGGGATGGGGAGAGACCCAGTACTTC
CASSEQGWGETQYF
>TRBV6-5|.|TRBJ1-5|once
TGTGCCAGCAGTAGAAGGGAATCTCAGCCCCAGCATTTT
CASSRRESQPQHF
>TRBV2|.|TRBJ2-7|.
TGTGCCAGCGGAACCACCGGGGGTAAAGAAGCGGGCGAGCAGTACTTC
CASGTTGGKEAGEQYF
>TRBV6-9|.|TRBJ1-1|.
TGTGCCAGCAGTTTATCGTTTTCGGATAGGCAGGAAGCTTTCTTT
CASSLSFSDRQEAFF
>TRBV10-3|TRBD1|TRBJ2-7|few
TGTGCCATCAGTGATCAGGGGGAAGCCTACGAGCAGTACTTC
CAISDQGEAYEQYF
>TRBV6-1|.|TRBJ2-3|.
TGTGCCAGCAGACAATCTGGGGGCAGCCTCACAGATACGCAGTATTTT
CASRQSGGSLTDTQYF
>TRBV6-6|.|TRBJ2-7|.
TGTGCCAGCAGTTACTCAGGGGACTTAGTCTACGAGCAGTACTTC
CASSYSGDLVYEQYF
>TRBV20-1|TRBD1|TRBJ2-1|.
TGCAGTGCCTCAGACAGGGGCAATGAGCAGTTCTTC
CSASDRGNEQFF
>TRBV11-2|.|TRBJ2-7|few
TGTGCCAGCAGCTTAGATGGGGGGGGCCACGAGCAGTACTTC
CASSLDGGGHEQYF
>TRBV10-3|.|TRBJ1-2|.
TGTGCCATCTCGGGACGGACCTTGGATGGCTACACCTTC
CAISGRTLDGYTF
>TRBV27|.|TRBJ2-3|.
TGTGCCAGCAGGGGGGCGGCAGATACGCAGTATTTT
CASRGAADTQYF
>TRBV6-9|.|TRBJ2-7|few
TGTGCCAGCAGTTTGGAAATCACCGGGGCCTACGAGCAGTACTTC
CASSLEITGAYEQYF
>TRBV7-9|.|TRBJ1-1|.
TGTGCCAGCAGCTACGCAATCGGGACCAACCCCTCCACTGAAGCTTTCTTT
CASSYAIGTNPSTEAFF
>TRBV28|TRBD2|TRBJ2-7|few
TGTGCCAGCAGCTCCCCGGGACTAGCTTTGTACGAGCAGTACTTC
CASSSPGLALYEQYF
>TRBV11-2|.|TRBJ2-3|.
TGTGCCAGCAGCTTTAGGCTAGATACGCAGTATTTT
CASSFRLDTQYF
>TRBV4-1|.|TRBJ2-7|.
TGCGCCAGCAGCCAATACCCCCTAATCGGCGAGCAGTACTTC
CASSQYPLIGEQYF
>TRBV7-2|.|TRBJ2-1|few
.
CASSSSGSGKNLQFF
>TRBV7-2|TRBD1|TRBJ2-7|.
TGTGCCAGCAGCCCGGGACAGTCCTCCTACGAGCAGTACTTC
CASSPGQSSYEQYF
>TRBV5-4|.|TRBJ2-1|.
TGTGCCAGCAGCTTGAGGAATGAGCAGTTCTTC
CASSLRNEQFF
>TRBV6-2/TRBV6-3|.|TRBJ2-5|few
TGTGCCAGCAGCTTCGACCAGGGTTGGGAGACCCAGTACTTC
CASSFDQGWETQYF
>TRBV7-2|TRBD2|TRBJ2-1|.
TGTGCCAGCAGCTTCTCCGGGGAGGGATACAATGAGCAGTTCTTC
CASSFSGEGYNEQFF
>TRBV4-2|.|TRBJ1-5|.
TGTGCCAGCAGCAAAGCGTGGACTGGCAATCAGCCCCAGCATTTT
CASSKAWTGNQPQHF
>TRBV6-2/TRBV6-3|.|TRBJ1-3|.
TGTGCCAGCAGTAGAGAGGTTGGAAACACCATATATTTT
CASSREVGNTIYF
>TRBV7-2|.|TRBJ2-3|few
TGTGCCAGCAGCCCTTCGTTGGGGACAGATACGCAGTATTTT
CASSPSLGTDTQYF
>TRBV6-1|.|TRBJ2-7|.
TGTGCCAGCAGCAAATCGGGTCTCTACGAGCAGTACTTC
CASSKSGLYEQYF
>TRBV12-3/TRBV12-4|.|TRBJ1-1|.
TGTGCCAGCAGTTTCTCGGGTGGGTCGAACACTGAAGCTTTCTTT
CASSFSGGSNTEAFF
>TRBV12-3/TRBV12-4|.|TRBJ2-2|.
TGTGCCAGCAGGGGAGGAGGGACCGGGGAGCTGTTTTTT
CASRGGGTGELFF
>TRBV15|.|TRBJ2-5|.
TGTGCCGCCAGCAGAGACTCTGGGGGAACGGAGACCCAGTACTTC
CAASRDSGGTETQYF
>TRBV7-8|.|TRBJ2-3|.
TGTGCCAGCAGCTTATACGGAAAGGCAGATACGCGGTATTTT
CASSLYGKADTRYF
>TRBV12-3/TRBV12-4|TRBD1|TRBJ1-5|.
TGTGCCAGCAACCCGACAGGGAGCAATCAGCCCCAGCATTTT
CASNPTGSNQPQHF
>TRBV6-2/TRBV6-3|TRBD1|TRBJ1-5|once
TGTGCCAGCAGTTACGGGGACAGGGGAGGCAATCAGCCCCAGCATTTT
CASSYGDRGGNQPQHF